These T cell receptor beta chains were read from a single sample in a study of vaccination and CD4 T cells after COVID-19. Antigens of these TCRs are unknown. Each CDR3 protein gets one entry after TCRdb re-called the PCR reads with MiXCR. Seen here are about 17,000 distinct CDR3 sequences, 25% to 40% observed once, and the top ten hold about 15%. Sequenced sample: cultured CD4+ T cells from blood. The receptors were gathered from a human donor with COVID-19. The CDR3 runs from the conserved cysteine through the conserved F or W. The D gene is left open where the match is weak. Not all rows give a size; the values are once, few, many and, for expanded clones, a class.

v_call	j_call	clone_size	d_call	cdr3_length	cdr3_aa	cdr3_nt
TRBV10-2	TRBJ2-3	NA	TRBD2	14	CATVAGGHIDTQYF	TGCGCCACCGTAGCGGGGGGGCATATAGATACGCAGTATTTT
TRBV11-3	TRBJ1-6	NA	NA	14	CASSFSQGRSPLHF	TGTGCCAGCAGCTTTAGCCAGGGCCGCTCACCCCTCCACTTT
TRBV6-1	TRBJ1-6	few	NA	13	CASSEVNNSPLHF	TGTGCCAGCAGCGAAGTCAATAATTCACCCCTCCACTTT
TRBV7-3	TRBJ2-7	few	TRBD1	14	CASSSGQGAREQYF	TGTGCCAGCAGCTCCGGACAGGGGGCAAGAGAGCAGTACTTC
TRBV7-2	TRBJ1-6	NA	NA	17	CASSASGAGTFGSPLHF	TGTGCCAGCAGCGCCTCGGGGGCAGGGACTTTTGGTTCACCCCTCCACTTT
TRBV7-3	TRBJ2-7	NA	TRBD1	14	CASSSGQGGYEQYF	TGTGCCAGCAGCTCGGGACAGGGAGGCTACGAGCAGTACTTC
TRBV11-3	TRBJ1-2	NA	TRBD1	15	CASSLSRTGGNGYTF	TGTGCCAGCAGCTTATCCCGGACAGGTGGGAATGGCTACACCTTC
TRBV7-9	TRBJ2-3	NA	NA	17	CASSLGRVGRNTDTQYF	TGTGCCAGCAGCTTAGGTCGGGTGGGGCGAAACACAGATACGCAGTATTTT
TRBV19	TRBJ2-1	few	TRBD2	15	CASSRTSGGYNEQFF	TGTGCCAGTAGCAGGACTAGCGGGGGCTACAATGAGCAGTTCTTC
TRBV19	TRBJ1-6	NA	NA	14	CASSTSGPGAPLHF	TGTGCCAGTAGTACATCAGGTCCCGGCGCACCCCTCCACTTT
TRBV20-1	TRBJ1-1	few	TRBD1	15	CSARDQRTGATEAFF	TGCAGTGCTAGAGATCAAAGGACAGGCGCCACTGAAGCTTTCTTT
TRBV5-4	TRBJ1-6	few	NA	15	CASNGTPMYNSPLHF	TGTGCCAGCAACGGGACTCCTATGTATAATTCACCCCTCCACTTT
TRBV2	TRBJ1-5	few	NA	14	CASKREGNNQPQHF	TGTGCCAGCAAACGAGAGGGGAACAATCAGCCCCAGCATTTT
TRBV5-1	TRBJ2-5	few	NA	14	CASSLRGLGETQYF	TGCGCCAGCAGCTTGCGGGGCCTCGGGGAGACCCAGTACTTC
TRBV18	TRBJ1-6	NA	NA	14	CASSPQDSNSPLHF	TGTGCCAGCTCACCACAGGACAGTAATTCACCCCTCCACTTT
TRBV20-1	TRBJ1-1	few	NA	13	CSARGTSLTEAFF	TGCAGTGCTAGGGGGACGTCTCTCACTGAAGCTTTCTTT
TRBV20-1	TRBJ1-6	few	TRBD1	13	CSATGQGDSPLHF	TGCAGTGCAACGGGACAGGGGGATTCACCCCTCCACTTT
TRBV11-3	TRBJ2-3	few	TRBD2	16	CASSFLAGTSTDTQYF	TGTGCCAGCAGCTTTCTCGCCGGGACTAGCACGGATACGCAGTATTTT
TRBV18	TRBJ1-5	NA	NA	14	CASSPSWGNQPQHF	TGTGCCAGCTCACCGTCCTGGGGCAATCAGCCCCAGCATTTT
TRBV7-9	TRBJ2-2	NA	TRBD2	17	CASSLGGGGRKTGELFF	TGTGCCAGCAGCTTAGGCGGCGGGGGGAGAAAAACCGGGGAGCTGTTTTTT
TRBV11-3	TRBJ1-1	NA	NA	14	CASSYSNPGTEAFF	TGTGCCAGCAGCTACAGCAACCCGGGAACTGAAGCTTTCTTT
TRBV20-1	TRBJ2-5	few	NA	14	CSARGFGGQETQYF	TGCAGTGCTAGAGGGTTTGGGGGCCAAGAGACCCAGTACTTC
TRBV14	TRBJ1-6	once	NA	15	CASSQVGTVNSPLHF	TGTGCCAGCAGCCAAGTCGGGACCGTGAATTCACCCCTCCACTTT
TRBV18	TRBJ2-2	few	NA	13	CASSPGRTGELFF	TGTGCCAGCTCACCAGGGCGAACCGGGGAGCTGTTTTTT
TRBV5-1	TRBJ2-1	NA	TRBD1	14	CAIRRTGGSDEQFF	TGCGCCATAAGGAGGACAGGGGGAAGCGATGAGCAGTTCTTC
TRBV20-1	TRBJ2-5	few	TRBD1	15	CSARDFGTAKETQYF	TGCAGTGCTAGAGACTTCGGGACAGCTAAAGAGACCCAGTACTTC
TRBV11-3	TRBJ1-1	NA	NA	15	CASSSLVGVGTEAFF	TGTGCCAGCAGCTCCCTCGTAGGGGTAGGAACTGAAGCTTTCTTT
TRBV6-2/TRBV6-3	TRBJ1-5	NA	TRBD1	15	CASKLTGSSNQPQHF	TGTGCCAGCAAACTGACAGGGTCGAGCAATCAGCCCCAGCATTTT
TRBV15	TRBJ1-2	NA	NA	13	CATTPGHSYGYTF	TGTGCCACCACACCTGGACATTCCTATGGCTACACCTTC
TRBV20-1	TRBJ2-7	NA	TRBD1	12	CSASGTAYEQYF	TGCAGTGCAAGTGGGACAGCCTACGAGCAGTACTTC
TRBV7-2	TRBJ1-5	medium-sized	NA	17	CASSLVAFATTNQPQHF	TGTGCCAGCAGCTTAGTAGCGTTTGCTACAACCAATCAGCCCCAGCATTTT
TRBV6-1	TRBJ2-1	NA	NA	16	CASSEEGPTRPNEQFF	TGTGCCAGCAGTGAAGAGGGGCCCACACGGCCCAATGAGCAGTTCTTC
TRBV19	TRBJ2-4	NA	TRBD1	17	CASSIPPGTVAKNIQYF	TGTGCCAGTAGTATACCTCCAGGGACAGTAGCCAAAAACATTCAGTACTTC
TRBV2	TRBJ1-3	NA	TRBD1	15	CASSERDSSGNTIYF	TGTGCCAGCAGTGAACGGGACAGCTCTGGAAACACCATATATTTT
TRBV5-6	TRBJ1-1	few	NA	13	CASTQGGLTEAFF	TGTGCCAGCACCCAGGGAGGGCTCACTGAAGCTTTCTTT
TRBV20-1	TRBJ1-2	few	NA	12	CSAVGQGDSYTF	TGCAGTGCAGTGGGGCAGGGAGATAGCTACACCTTC
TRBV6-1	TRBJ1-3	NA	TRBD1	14	CASRKTGGRNTIYF	TGTGCCAGCAGAAAGACAGGGGGCAGAAACACCATATATTTT
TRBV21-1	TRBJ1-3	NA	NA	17	CASSKARQGAPGNTIYF	TGTGCCAGCAGCAAAGCGAGACAGGGGGCGCCAGGAAACACCATATATTTT
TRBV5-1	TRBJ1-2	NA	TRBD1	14	CASSMGQENYGYTF	TGCGCCAGCAGCATGGGACAGGAGAACTATGGCTACACCTTC
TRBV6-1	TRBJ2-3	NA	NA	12	CATTKGTDTQYF	TGTGCCACCACGAAGGGCACAGATACGCAGTATTTT
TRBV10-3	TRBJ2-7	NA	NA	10	CATPRNEQYF	TGTGCCACCCCCCGGAACGAGCAGTACTTC
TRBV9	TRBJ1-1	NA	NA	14	CASSVVQGSTEAFF	TGTGCCAGCAGCGTAGTACAGGGTAGTACTGAAGCTTTCTTT
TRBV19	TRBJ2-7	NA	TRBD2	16	CASSPISSGGRDEQYF	TGTGCCAGTAGCCCGATCTCTAGCGGGGGGCGCGACGAGCAGTACTTC
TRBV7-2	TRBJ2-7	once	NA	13	CASSLVPSVEQYF	TGTGCCAGCAGCTTAGTCCCTTCAGTCGAGCAGTACTTC
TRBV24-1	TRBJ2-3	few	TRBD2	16	CATSDRTSPSTDTQYF	TGTGCCACCAGTGATCGGACTAGTCCTAGCACAGATACGCAGTATTTT
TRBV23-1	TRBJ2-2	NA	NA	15	CASSQCLGNTGELFF	TGCGCCAGCAGTCAATGCTTGGGGAACACCGGGGAGCTGTTTTTT
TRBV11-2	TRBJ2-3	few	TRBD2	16	CASSLGALAGTDTQYF	TGTGCCAGCAGCTTAGGTGCTCTAGCGGGCACAGATACGCAGTATTTT
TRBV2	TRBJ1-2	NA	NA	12	CATSTGLEGYTF	TGTGCCACTTCGACAGGCCTCGAGGGCTACACCTTC
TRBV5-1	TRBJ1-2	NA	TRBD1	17	CASSLYGTGDSRDGYTF	TGCGCCAGCAGCTTGTATGGGACAGGGGACTCGCGGGATGGCTACACCTTC